One and the same sample provided the 6 T cell receptor beta chains below, sequenced in a study of control samples from healthy donors and cancer patients. Profiled with immunoSEQ multiplex PCR; TCRdb holds only in-frame clones, not every one. This repertoire shows some 49,000 clones, approximately 94% found once; its top ten account for around 0.8%. Sequencing used PBMCs. These receptors originate from a young man with colorectal cancer.

This chain connects TRBV2 to TRBJ2-3, with D possibly being TRBD1 (6 bases). V lost 9 bases and J lost 2, with 12 bases in between. In germline, CDR1 is SNHLY, CDR2 FYNNEI. This CDR3 contains 13 residues. CDR3 bases: TGTGCCAGTGGGGGCACTTTCACAGATACGCAGTATTTT. It specifies CASGGTFTDTQYF.

This chain uses TRBV6-1 with TRBJ1-5; maybe TRBD1 (6 bases). V gave up 1 base and J gave up 4 bases, with 8 bases separating them. The germline V gene has CDR1 MNHNS and CDR2 SASEGT. The CDR3 has 14 amino acids. CDR3 nucleotide sequence: TGTGCCAGCAGTGAAGTACAGGGAAATCAGCCCCAGCATTTT. Residues: CASSEVQGNQPQHF.

The chain joins TRBV7-8 to TRBJ1-1; D gene ambiguous. CDR3 length: 15 residues. The germline V gene has CDR1 SGHVS and CDR2 FQNEAQ. V lost 4 bases, J lost 1 base, and 13 bases lay in between. The CDR3: CASSSLFPQNTEAFF. The CDR3 region has the DNA TGTGCCAGCAGCTCCTTATTCCCCCAGAACACTGAAGCTTTCTTT.

The chain has TRBV19 and TRBJ1-2; 9 nucleotides line up with TRBD1. This CDR3 region has 12 residues. The germline CDR1 and CDR2 sequences are LNHDA and SQIVND (reference sequence). The trim removed 8 bases at V and 8 bases at J, leaving 6 bases unmatched. CDR3 sequence (DNA): TGTGCCAGTCAAGGACAGGGGATGGGCTACACCTTC. This encodes CASQGQGMGYTF.

The chain links TRBV27 to TRBJ1-2; D not resolved. Germline-derived CDR1 and CDR2 are MNHEY and SMNVEV (reference sequence). The CDR3 runs to 13 residues. The ends were cut back, 4 bases at V and 2 bases at J, with 8 bases in the middle. The CDR3 DNA follows: TGTGCCAGCAGTTCGACGGTGAACTATGGCTACACCTTC. This sequence encodes CASSSTVNYGYTF.

The V gene is TRBV9, the J gene TRBJ1-4, with D hard to call. The germline V gene has CDR1 SGDLS and CDR2 YYNGEE. CDR3 length equals 17 residues. Trimming removed 0 bases from V and 2 bases from J, with 14 bases in between. The chain's CDR3 is CASSVEPGLGTNEKLFF. The CDR3 coding sequence is TGTGCCAGCAGCGTAGAGCCCGGCCTAGGGACTAATGAAAAACTGTTTTTT. The whole variable domain, remainder taken from reference TRBV9 and TRBJ1-4, is DSGVTQTPKHLITATGQRVTLRCSPRSGDLSVYWYQQSLDQGLQFLIQYYNGEERAKGNILERFSAQQFPDLHSELNLSSLELGDSALYFCASSVEPGLGTNEKLFFGSGTQLSVL.